These 17 T cell receptor beta chains originate from one sample sequenced in a study of shared clonotypes between healthy human individuals (dated by TCRdb to 2020 to 2021). Libraries were made using the immunoSEQ multiplex PCR assay. The table was pulled from immuneACCESS by TCRdb, which kept in-frame rearrangements only. Such tables lose some clones; where checked, under half of the loss comes from unresolved V genes, and the rest has no known cause. The table for this sample lists some 1.1 million clones; roughly 80% of them were counted only once. Roughly 0.9% of the sample is in the top ten clones. The sample taken for sequencing was memory CD4+ T cells from PBMCs. The sample's cell subset or site label, decoded: CD45RA-negative fraction. The receptor set was obtained from a man between 18 and 29 years old in good health. Some clones in this sample may be carry-over from other donors' samples.

The rearrangement links TRBV4-2 to TRBJ2-3; D possibly corresponds to TRBD1 (7 bases). CDR1 and CDR2 (germline): LGHNA, YNFKEQ. The V and J ends lost 3 bases and 2 bases respectively, with 18 bases between them. CDR3 length: 17 residues. This CDR3 reads CASSHSAQGGSTDTQYF. The CDR3 bases are TGTGCCAGCAGCCACAGTGCCCAGGGGGGTTCCACAGATACGCAGTATTTT.

This clone was observed a few times. V and J are TRBV28 and TRBJ1-4, with D unclear. The CDR3 sequence is 14 residues long. V lost 10 bases and J 5 bases, leaving 17 bases between the germline ends. Germline loops: CDR1 MDHEN, CDR2 SYDVKM. CDR3 region: CATSFGYRNEKLFF. Here the CDR3 DNA reads TGTGCCACCTCTTTTGGGTATCGCAATGAAAAACTGTTTTTT.

This clone is a singleton in its sample. The chain joins TRBV30 to TRBJ2-7; 14 bases match TRBD2. V dropped 6 bases and J dropped 3; count of bases not matched to a gene: 1. Germline V gene data show CDR1 as GTSNPN and CDR2 as SVGIG (reference sequence). The CDR3 has 13 amino acids. The chain's CDR3 is CACGLAGGYEQYF. CDR3 sequence (DNA): TGTGCCTGCGGACTAGCGGGGGGCTACGAGCAGTACTTC.

This clone was seen just once. CDR3 coding DNA: TGTGCCAGCAGCGCAGGACAGGGGGCTGCCTACGAGCAGTACTTC. As protein: CASSAGQGAAYEQYF. The chain joins TRBV9 to TRBJ2-7; 11 bases line up with TRBD1. This CDR3 region has 15 residues. Losses at the gene ends were 3 bases for V and 2 bases for J; bases not matched to a gene: 4. Per the germline V gene, CDR1 is SGDLS and CDR2 is YYNGEE.

The CDR3 sequence: CASQITHQPQHF. The CDR3 nucleotides read TGTGCCAGCCAAATAACCCATCAGCCCCAGCATTTT. The chain employs TRBV28 and TRBJ1-5; D is ambiguous. Trimming shortened V by 8 bases and J by 5 bases, and 10 bases separated the two germline ends. This CDR3 region has 12 residues. The V gene's germline CDR1 is MDHEN and CDR2 SYDVKM. The full variable domain, its missing parts supplied by reference TRBV28 and TRBJ1-5, is DVKVTQSSRYLVKRTGEKVFLECVQDMDHENMFWYRQDPGLGLRLIYFSYDVKMKEKGDIPEGYSVSREKKERFSLILESASTNQTSMYLCASQITHQPQHFGDGTRLSIL.

The chain links TRBV7-9 to TRBJ1-2; no clear D. The CDR3 sequence is 15 residues long. V was clipped by 5 bases and J by 1 base, with 14 bases between them. The germline gives CDR1 SEHNR, CDR2 FQNEAQ (reference sequence). CDR3 nucleotides: TGTGCCAGCAGCACATACACAGCCCTTAACTATGGCTACACCTTC. Residues: CASSTYTALNYGYTF. Combining the CDR3 with reference TRBV7-9 and TRBJ1-2 gives the whole variable domain DTGVSQNPRHKITKRGQNVTFRCDPISEHNRLYWYRQTLGQGPEFLTYFQNEAQLEKSRLLSDRFSAERPKGSFSTLEIQRTEQGDSAMYLCASSTYTALNYGYTFGSGTRLTVV.

The V gene is TRBV11-3, the J gene TRBJ2-2; TRBD1 might be the D (6 bases). Trimming cost V 0 bases and J 6 bases, with 14 bases left between them. The CDR3 extends over 16 amino acids. CDR1 and CDR2 (germline): SGHNT, YENEEA. CDR3 protein: CASSLDTGWRAGELFF. The CDR3 coding sequence is TGTGCCAGCAGCTTAGATACAGGGTGGCGCGCCGGGGAGCTGTTTTTT.

The chain recombines TRBV30 with TRBJ2-7; 8 bases match TRBD1. The length of the CDR3 is 11 residues. V trimming: 7 bases; J trimming: 3 bases; junction bases outside the gene matches: 2. Germline loops: CDR1 GTSNPN, CDR2 SVGIG (reference sequence). CDR3 DNA: TGTGCCTCGGACAGGGACTACGAGCAGTACTTC. Translating it yields CASDRDYEQYF.

For this clone: The germline gene is not matched at one end of the junction; a read error may be the cause. The chain employs TRBV27 and TRBJ2-7; maybe TRBD2 (6 bases). Germline assignment: CDR1 MNHEY and CDR2 SMNVEV (reference sequence). The CDR3 has 13 residues. The CDR3 DNA is TGTGCCACCAGTCGGGGGTCGGTCTACGAGCAGTACTTC. Its protein is CATSRGSVYEQYF.

The J gene is TRBJ2-5, the V gene TRBV30; 7 bases are shared with TRBD2. Germline-derived CDR1 and CDR2 are GTSNPN and SVGIG (reference sequence). V shed 0 bases, J shed 2 bases, and the junction held 6 bases outside the gene matches. The CDR3 has 15 amino acids. CDR3 sequence: CAWSVMSGIQETQYF. CDR3 bases: TGTGCCTGGAGTGTGATGAGCGGGATTCAAGAGACCCAGTACTTC.

Comment on this clone: Other DNA sequences within the sample encode an identical CDR3. This chain links TRBV9 with TRBJ1-2; D remains ambiguous. CDR3 size: 13 residues. Trimming pared 0 bases from V and 2 bases from J, leaving 5 bases between. Germline CDR1 reads SGDLS; CDR2 reads YYNGEE. CDR3 nucleotides: TGTGCCAGCAGCGTAGCGCAAAACTATGGCTACACCTTC. Protein: CASSVAQNYGYTF.

The chain carries TRBV7-8 and TRBJ2-7, with 8 positions matching TRBD1. The CDR3 totals 15 residues. Trimming took 4 bases from V and 7 from J; bases not matched to a gene: 12. CDR1 SGHVS and CDR2 FQNEAQ come from the germline V gene. The CDR3 spells CASSSQYRGAGEQYF. The DNA of the CDR3 is TGTGCCAGCAGCTCCCAGTACAGGGGGGCGGGGGAGCAGTACTTC.

The chain employs TRBV2 and TRBJ2-2; TRBD2 agrees at 12 bases. The CDR3 has 15 residues. V was pared by 5 bases and J by 5 bases, with 3 bases of the junction left unmatched. The germline V gene has CDR1 SNHLY and CDR2 FYNNEI. Here the CDR3 DNA reads TGTGCCAGCAGTTGGACTAGCGGGAATACCGGGGAGCTGTTTTTT. Amino acid sequence: CASSWTSGNTGELFF.

The chain has TRBV7-2 and TRBJ1-3, with 7 nucleotides matching TRBD1. Trimming took 1 base from V and 1 from J; bases not matched to a gene: 7. The CDR3 is 17 residues long. The germline gives CDR1 SGHTA, CDR2 FQGNSA. The CDR3 here is CASSLGGTVLSGNTIYF. In nucleotides, the CDR3 is TGTGCCAGCAGCTTAGGGGGGACAGTTCTTTCTGGAAACACCATATATTTT.

The chain couples TRBV2 to TRBJ2-6; D is undetermined. Trimming stripped 2 bases from V and 0 bases from J, with 8 bases between. Germline V CDR1 and CDR2: SNHLY, FYNNEI. CDR3 length equals 16 residues. The CDR3 loop reads CASSERRLSGANVLTF. The CDR3 bases are TGTGCCAGCAGTGAAAGGCGGCTCTCTGGGGCCAACGTCCTGACTTTC.

The chain combines TRBV6-5 with TRBJ2-7; D is uncertain. This CDR3 is built from 13 residues. Trimming left V 2 bases short and J 4 bases short, with 9 bases between. Germline V gene lookup returns CDR1 MNHEY and CDR2 SVGAGI. For the CDR3, the DNA is TGTGCCAGCAGTTACGGTCAGATTTACGAGCAGTACTTC. Its protein product is CASSYGQIYEQYF.

This clone has more than one count but fewer than ten. The V gene is TRBV5-1, the J gene TRBJ1-2; D not certain. Between the trimmed V and J ends, which lost 0 bases and 8 bases, there was a span of 17 bases. The CDR3 spans 15 residues. CDR1 and CDR2 from the germline V gene are SGHRS and YFSETQ. Here the CDR3 reads CASSLDTGVSRGYTF. In DNA form, the CDR3 reads TGCGCCAGCAGCTTGGACACCGGGGTTTCGAGGGGCTACACCTTC.